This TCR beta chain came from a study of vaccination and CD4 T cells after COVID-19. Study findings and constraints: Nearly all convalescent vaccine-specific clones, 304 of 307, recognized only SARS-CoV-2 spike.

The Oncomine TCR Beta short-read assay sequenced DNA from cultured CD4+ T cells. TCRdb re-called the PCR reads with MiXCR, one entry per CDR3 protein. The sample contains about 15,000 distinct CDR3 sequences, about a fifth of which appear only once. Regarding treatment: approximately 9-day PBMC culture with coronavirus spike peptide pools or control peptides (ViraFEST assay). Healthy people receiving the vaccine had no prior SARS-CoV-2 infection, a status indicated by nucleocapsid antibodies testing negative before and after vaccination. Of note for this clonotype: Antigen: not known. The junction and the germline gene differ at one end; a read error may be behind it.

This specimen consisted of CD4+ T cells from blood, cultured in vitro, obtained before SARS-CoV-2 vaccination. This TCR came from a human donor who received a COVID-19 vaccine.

CDR3 protein: CASSPNYFSYNAQFF. For the CDR3, the DNA is TGTGCCAGCAGCCCGAACTACTTCTCCTACAATGCGCAGTTCTTC. This rearrangement joins TRBV25-1 to TRBJ2-1; D is ambiguous. CDR3 length equals 15 residues. Germline V gene data show CDR1 as MGHDK and CDR2 as SYGVNS.